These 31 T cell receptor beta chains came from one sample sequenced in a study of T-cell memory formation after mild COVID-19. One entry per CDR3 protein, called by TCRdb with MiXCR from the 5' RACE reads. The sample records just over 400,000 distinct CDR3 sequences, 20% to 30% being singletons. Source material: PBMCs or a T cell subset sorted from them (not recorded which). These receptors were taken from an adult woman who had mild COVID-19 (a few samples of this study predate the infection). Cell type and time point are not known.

The DNA for the CDR3 is TGTGCCAGCAGCGGGTTAGCGGGAGGGCCATCGGATACGCAGTATTTT. Protein: CASSGLAGGPSDTQYF. The genes are TRBV9 and TRBJ2-3; 11 bases map to TRBD2. Per the germline V gene, CDR1 is SGDLS and CDR2 is YYNGEE. V shed 3 bases, J shed 6 bases, and the junction held 9 bases outside the gene matches. CDR3 length: 16 residues.

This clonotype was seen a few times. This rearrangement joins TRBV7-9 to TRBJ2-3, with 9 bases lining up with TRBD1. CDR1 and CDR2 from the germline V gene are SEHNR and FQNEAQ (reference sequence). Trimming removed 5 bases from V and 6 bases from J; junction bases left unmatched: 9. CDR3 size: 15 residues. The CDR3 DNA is TGTGCCAGCAGCAGCCGAGGGACAGGGACCGATACGCAGTATTTT. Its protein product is CASSSRGTGTDTQYF.

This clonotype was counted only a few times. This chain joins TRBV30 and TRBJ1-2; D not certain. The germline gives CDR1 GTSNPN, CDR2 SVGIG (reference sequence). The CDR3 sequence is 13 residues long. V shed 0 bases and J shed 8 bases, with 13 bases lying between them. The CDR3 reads CAWSVPPGGGYTF. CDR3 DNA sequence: TGTGCCTGGAGTGTCCCCCCTGGTGGAGGCTACACCTTC.

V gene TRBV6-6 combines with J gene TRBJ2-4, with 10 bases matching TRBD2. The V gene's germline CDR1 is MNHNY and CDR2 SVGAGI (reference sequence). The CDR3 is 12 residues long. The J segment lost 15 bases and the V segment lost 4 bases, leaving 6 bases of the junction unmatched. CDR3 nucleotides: TGTGCCAGCAGTTCTAGCGGGGGCTATACGTACTTC. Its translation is CASSSSGGYTYF.

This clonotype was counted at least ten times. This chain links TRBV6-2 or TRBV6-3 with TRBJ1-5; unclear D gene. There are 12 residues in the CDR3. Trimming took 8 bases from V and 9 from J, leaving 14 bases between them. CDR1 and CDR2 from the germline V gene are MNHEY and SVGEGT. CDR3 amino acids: CASGSVAGPQHF. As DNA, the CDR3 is TGTGCCAGCGGTTCTGTAGCAGGGCCCCAGCATTTT.

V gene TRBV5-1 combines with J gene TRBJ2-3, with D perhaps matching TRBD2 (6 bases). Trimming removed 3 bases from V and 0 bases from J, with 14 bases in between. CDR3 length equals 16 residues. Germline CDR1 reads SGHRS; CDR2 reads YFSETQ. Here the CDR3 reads CASSWGTAGSTDTQYF. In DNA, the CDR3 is TGCGCCAGCAGCTGGGGGACTGCCGGGAGCACAGATACGCAGTATTTT.

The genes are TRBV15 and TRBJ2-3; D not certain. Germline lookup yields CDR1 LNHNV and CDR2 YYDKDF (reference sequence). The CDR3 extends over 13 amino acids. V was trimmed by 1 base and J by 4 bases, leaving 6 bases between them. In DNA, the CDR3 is TGTGCCACCAGCAGAGGGCCCGCAGATACGCAGTATTTT. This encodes CATSRGPADTQYF. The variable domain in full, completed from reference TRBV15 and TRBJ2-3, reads DAMVIQNPRYQVTQFGKPVTLSCSQTLNHNVMYWYQQKSSQAPKLLFHYYDKDFNNEADTPDNFQSRRPNTSFCFLDIRSPGLGDTAMYLCATSRGPADTQYFGPGTRLTVL.

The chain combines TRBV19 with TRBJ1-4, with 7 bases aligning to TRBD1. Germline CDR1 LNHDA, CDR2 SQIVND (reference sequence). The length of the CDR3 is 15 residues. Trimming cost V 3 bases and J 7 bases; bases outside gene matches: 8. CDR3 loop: CASSMLGGFGEKLFF. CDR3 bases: TGTGCCAGTAGTATGCTAGGGGGCTTCGGTGAAAAACTGTTTTTT.

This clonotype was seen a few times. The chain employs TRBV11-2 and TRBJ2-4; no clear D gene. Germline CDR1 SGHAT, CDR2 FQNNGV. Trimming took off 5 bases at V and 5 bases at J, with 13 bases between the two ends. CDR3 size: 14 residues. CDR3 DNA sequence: TGTGCCAGCAGCCCTGGATGGTCAGAAAACATTCAGTACTTC. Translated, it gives CASSPGWSENIQYF.

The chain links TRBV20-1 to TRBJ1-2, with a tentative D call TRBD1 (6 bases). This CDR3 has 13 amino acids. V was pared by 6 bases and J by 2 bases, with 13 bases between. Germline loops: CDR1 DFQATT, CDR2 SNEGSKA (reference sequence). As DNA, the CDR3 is TGCAGTGCGCCACGGACAGCCAACTATGGCTACACCTTC. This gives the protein CSAPRTANYGYTF.

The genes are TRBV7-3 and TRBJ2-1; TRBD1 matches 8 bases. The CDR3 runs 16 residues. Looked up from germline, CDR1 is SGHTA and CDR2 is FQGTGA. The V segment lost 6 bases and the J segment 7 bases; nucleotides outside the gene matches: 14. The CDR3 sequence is CASRYLRDRCYNEQFF. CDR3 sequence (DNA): TGTGCCAGCAGATACCTCCGGGACAGGTGCTATAATGAGCAGTTCTTC.

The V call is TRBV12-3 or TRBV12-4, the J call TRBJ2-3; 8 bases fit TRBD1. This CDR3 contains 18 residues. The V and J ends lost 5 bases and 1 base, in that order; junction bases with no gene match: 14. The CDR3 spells CASSLRGRAIQGTDTQYF. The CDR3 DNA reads TGTGCCAGCAGTCTCAGGGGGCGGGCGATCCAGGGCACAGATACGCAGTATTTT.

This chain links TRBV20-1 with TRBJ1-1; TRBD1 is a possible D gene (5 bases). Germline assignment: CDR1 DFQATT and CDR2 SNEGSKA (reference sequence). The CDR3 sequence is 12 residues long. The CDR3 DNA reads TGCAGGGGGGAGGCTGGGGACACTGAAGCTTTCTTT. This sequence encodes CRGEAGDTEAFF.

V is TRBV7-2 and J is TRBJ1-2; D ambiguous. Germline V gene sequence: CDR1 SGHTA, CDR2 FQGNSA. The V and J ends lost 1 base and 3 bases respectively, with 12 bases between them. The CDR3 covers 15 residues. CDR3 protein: CASSLVGLSDYGYTF. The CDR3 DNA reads TGTGCCAGCAGCTTAGTAGGACTATCAGACTATGGCTACACCTTC.

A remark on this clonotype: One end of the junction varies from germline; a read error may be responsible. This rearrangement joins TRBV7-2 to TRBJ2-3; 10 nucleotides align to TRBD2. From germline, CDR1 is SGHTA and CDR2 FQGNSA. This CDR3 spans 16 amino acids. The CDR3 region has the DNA TGTGCCAGCAGCATAGCGGGAGGTTCCGGCATGGATACGCAGTATTTT. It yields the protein CASSIAGGSGMDTQYF.

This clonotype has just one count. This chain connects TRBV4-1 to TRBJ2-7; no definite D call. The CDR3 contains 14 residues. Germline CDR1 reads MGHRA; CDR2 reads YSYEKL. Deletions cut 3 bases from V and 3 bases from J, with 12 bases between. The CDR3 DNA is TGCGCCAGCAGCCACGTCCGGCAGAGCTACGAGCAGTACTTC. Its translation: CASSHVRQSYEQYF.

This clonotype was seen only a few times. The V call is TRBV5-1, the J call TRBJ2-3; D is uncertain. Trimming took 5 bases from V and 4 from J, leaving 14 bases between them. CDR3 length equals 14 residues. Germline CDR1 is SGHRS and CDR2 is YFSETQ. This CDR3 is CASSWAPGADTQYF. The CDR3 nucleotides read TGCGCCAGCAGTTGGGCCCCCGGAGCAGATACGCAGTATTTT.

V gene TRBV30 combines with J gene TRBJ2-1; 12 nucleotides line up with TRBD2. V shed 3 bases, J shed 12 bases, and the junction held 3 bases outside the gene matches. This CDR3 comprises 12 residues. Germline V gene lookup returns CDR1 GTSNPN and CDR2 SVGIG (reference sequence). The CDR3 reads CAWSLAGGWQFF. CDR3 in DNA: TGTGCCTGGAGCCTAGCGGGAGGGTGGCAGTTCTTC. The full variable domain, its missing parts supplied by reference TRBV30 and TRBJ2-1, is SQTIHQWPATLVQPVGSPLSLECTVEGTSNPNLYWYRQAAGRGLQLLFYSVGIGQISSEVPQNLSASRPQDRQFILSSKKLLLSDSGFYLCAWSLAGGWQFFGPGTRLTVL.

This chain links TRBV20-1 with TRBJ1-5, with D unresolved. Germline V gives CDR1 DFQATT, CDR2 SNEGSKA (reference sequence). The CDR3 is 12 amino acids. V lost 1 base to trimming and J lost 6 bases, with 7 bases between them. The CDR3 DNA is TGCAGTGCTAGAGTGGGGAGTCAGCCCCAGCATTTT. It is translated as CSARVGSQPQHF.

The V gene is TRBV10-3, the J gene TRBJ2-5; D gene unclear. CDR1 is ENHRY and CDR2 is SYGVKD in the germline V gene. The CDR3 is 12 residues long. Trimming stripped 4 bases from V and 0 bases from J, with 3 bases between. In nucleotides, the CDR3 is TGTGCCATCAGTGGAAACCAAGAGACCCAGTACTTC. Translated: CAISGNQETQYF.

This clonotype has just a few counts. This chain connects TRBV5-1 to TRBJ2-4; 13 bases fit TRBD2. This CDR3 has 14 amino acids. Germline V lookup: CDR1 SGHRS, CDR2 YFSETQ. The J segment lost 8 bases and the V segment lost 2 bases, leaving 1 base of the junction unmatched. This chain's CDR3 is CASSFGTSGDIQYF. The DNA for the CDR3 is TGCGCCAGCAGCTTCGGGACTAGCGGGGACATTCAGTACTTC.

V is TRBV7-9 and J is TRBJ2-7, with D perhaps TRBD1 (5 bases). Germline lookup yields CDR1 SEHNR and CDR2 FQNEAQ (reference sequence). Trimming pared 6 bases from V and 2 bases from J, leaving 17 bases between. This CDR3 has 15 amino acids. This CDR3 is CASSPPQGHTYEQYF. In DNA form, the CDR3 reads TGTGCCAGCAGTCCCCCTCAAGGACATACCTACGAGCAGTACTTC.

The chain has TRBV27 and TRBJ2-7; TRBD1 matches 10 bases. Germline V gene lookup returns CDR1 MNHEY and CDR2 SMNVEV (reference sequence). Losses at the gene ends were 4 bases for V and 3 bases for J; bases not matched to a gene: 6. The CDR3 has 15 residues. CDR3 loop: CASSSGTGAVYEQYF. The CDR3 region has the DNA TGTGCCAGCAGTTCGGGGACAGGGGCTGTCTACGAGCAGTACTTC.

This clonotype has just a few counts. The CDR3 DNA is TGCGCCAGCAGCCAATCTTCGGGACAGGGGGCGATTCAGCCCCAGCATTTT. Translation: CASSQSSGQGAIQPQHF. This chain connects TRBV4-1 to TRBJ1-5, with TRBD1 matching 12 bases. Unmatched junction bases numbered 8, after V lost 2 bases and J lost 6 bases. The germline V gene encodes CDR1 MGHRA and CDR2 YSYEKL. This CDR3 has 17 amino acids.

The CDR3 loop reads CASSFRPGTDTQYF. CDR3 nucleotides: TGTGCCAGCAGTTTCCGCCCAGGCACAGATACGCAGTATTTT. The chain couples TRBV12-3 or TRBV12-4 to TRBJ2-3; D call uncertain. The CDR3 has 14 amino acids. V was trimmed by 3 bases and J by 1 base, leaving 8 bases between them.

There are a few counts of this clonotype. The CDR3, as DNA: TGTGCCAGCAGCGTAGGCGGCAGGGAGACCCAGTACTTC. This codes for CASSVGGRETQYF. The chain uses TRBV9 and TRBJ2-5; D gene unclear. This CDR3 comprises 13 residues. The V end lost 0 bases, the J end lost 5 bases, and 8 bases lay between the germline ends. Looked up from germline, CDR1 is SGDLS and CDR2 is YYNGEE.

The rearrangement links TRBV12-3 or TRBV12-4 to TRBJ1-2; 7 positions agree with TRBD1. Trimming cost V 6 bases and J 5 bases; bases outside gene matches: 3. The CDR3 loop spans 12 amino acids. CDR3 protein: CASRPGGYGYTF. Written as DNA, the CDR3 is TGTGCCAGCAGACCAGGGGGATATGGCTACACCTTC.

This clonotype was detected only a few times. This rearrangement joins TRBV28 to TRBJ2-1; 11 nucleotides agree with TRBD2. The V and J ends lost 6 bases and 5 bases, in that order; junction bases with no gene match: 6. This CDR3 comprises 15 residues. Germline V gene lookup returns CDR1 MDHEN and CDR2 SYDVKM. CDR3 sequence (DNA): TGTGCCAGCAGCTCTAGCGGGAGGACAGACAATGAGCAGTTCTTC. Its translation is CASSSSGRTDNEQFF.

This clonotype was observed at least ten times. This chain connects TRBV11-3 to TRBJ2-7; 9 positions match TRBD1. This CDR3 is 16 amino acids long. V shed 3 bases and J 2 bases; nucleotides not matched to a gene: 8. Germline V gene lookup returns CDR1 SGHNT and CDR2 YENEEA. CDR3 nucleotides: TGTGCCAGCAGCTTGGATGGGACAGGGTCTACCTACGAGCAGTACTTC. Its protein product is CASSLDGTGSTYEQYF.

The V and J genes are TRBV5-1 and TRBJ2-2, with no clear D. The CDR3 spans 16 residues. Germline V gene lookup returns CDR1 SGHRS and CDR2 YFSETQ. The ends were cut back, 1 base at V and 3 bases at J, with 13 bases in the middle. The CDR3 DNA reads TGCGCCAGCAGCTTGTCGGAGTTTTCGCACACCGGGGAGCTGTTTTTT. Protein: CASSLSEFSHTGELFF.

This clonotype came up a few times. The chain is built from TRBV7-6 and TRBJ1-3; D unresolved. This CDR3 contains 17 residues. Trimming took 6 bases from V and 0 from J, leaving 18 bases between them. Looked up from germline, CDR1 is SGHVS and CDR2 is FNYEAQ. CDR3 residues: CASRPGVGYSSGNTIYF. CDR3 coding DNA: TGTGCCAGCAGACCCGGCGTGGGATACAGCTCTGGAAACACCATATATTTT.